Presented here are 4 T cell receptor beta chains from one specimen sequenced in a study of cytomegalovirus exposure and HLA in healthy donors. Primers for the PCR totalled 60 Vbeta and 13 Jbeta. The assay was immunoSEQ multiplex PCR, and TCRdb's table has in-frame clones only and misses some. The sample yields some 200,000 clones, around 80% seen once. Sequencing input: PBMCs. The receptors originated from a woman between 50 and 59 years old in good health and CMV-seronegative.

This clone has more than one count but fewer than ten. This sequence joins TRBV9 and TRBJ1-4, with D perhaps matching TRBD1 (6 bases). There are 16 residues in the CDR3. Germline lookup yields CDR1 SGDLS and CDR2 YYNGEE. The V gene lost 4 bases and the J gene lost 3 bases, with 16 bases spanning the gap. This CDR3 is CASSLLHGGPNEKLFF. In DNA form, the CDR3 reads TGTGCCAGCAGCTTATTGCACGGGGGGCCTAATGAAAAACTGTTTTTT.

The chain uses TRBV6-5 and TRBJ2-5; TRBD2 matches at 8 bases. V gave up 10 bases and J gave up 5 bases; unmatched junction bases: 6. The length of the CDR3 is 12 residues. Germline V gives CDR1 MNHEY, CDR2 SVGAGI. CDR3 coding DNA: TGTGCCATCGGGGGGGGCGGGGAGACCCAGTACTTC. Its protein product is CAIGGGGETQYF.

Here the CDR3 DNA reads TGTGCCAGCAGTTTAAGCTCGGCAGGGGCTTTACGCAATCAGCCCCAGCATTTT. Amino acids: CASSLSSAGALRNQPQHF. The V gene is TRBV28, the J gene TRBJ1-5; weak D call: TRBD1 (6 bases). The germline gives CDR1 MDHEN, CDR2 SYDVKM. The CDR3 is 18 residues long. V was shortened by 2 bases and J by 2 bases, with 19 bases between the two germline ends.

This clone was seen a few times. V is TRBV4-2 and J is TRBJ2-3, with 7 nucleotides matching TRBD2. The CDR3 length is 16 residues. V gave up 0 bases and J gave up 4 bases; unmatched junction bases: 7. Germline CDR1 LGHNA, CDR2 YNFKEQ. CDR3 nucleotides: TGTGCCAGCAGCCAAGAGTCCAGCGGGGCGCCAGATACGCAGTATTTT. Translation gives CASSQESSGAPDTQYF.